The 30 T cell receptor beta chains below were found in one sample sequenced in a study of vaccination and CD4 T cells after COVID-19. Treatment meaning: roughly 10-day PBMC culture with coronavirus spike peptide pools or control peptides (ViraFEST assay). An Oncomine TCR Beta short-read assay was used to sequence the DNA from cultured CD4+ T cells. TCRdb re-called the PCR reads with MiXCR, one entry per CDR3 protein. The sample holds approximately 14,000 distinct CDR3 sequences, 25% to 30% seen once. No antigen has been assigned to these receptors. The specimen sequenced was CD4+ T cells from blood, cultured in vitro. The receptors come from a human donor who had recovered from COVID-19.

V is TRBV19 and J is TRBJ1-2; possible D gene TRBD1, 6 bases. The CDR3 runs 15 residues. V lost 8 bases to trimming and J lost 5 bases, with 21 bases between them. Germline CDR1 is LNHDA and CDR2 is SQIVND (reference sequence). The CDR3 reads CASGDGRGGSYGYTF. The CDR3 nucleotides read TGTGCCAGTGGGGATGGGAGGGGGGGTTCATATGGCTACACCTTC.

The chain employs TRBV7-2 and TRBJ2-1, with TRBD1 as a possible D gene (6 bases). Germline V gives CDR1 SGHTA, CDR2 FQGNSA. The CDR3 is 14 amino acids. V lost 6 bases to trimming and J lost 7 bases, with 16 bases between them. The CDR3 DNA follows: TGTGCCAGCAGGGGGGCAGGGTCAGGGAATGAGCAGTTCTTC. Translating gives CASRGAGSGNEQFF.

The chain has TRBV20-1 and TRBJ2-2; 15 nucleotides match TRBD2. V lost 6 bases, J lost 1 base, and 6 bases stayed unmatched. This CDR3 is 17 amino acids long. CDR1 is DFQATT and CDR2 is SNEGSKA in the germline V gene (reference sequence). CDR3 protein: CSAIPGLAGGNTGELFF. The CDR3 bases are TGCAGTGCCATCCCGGGACTAGCGGGGGGGAACACCGGGGAGCTGTTTTTT.

The chain is built from TRBV18 and TRBJ1-5; D may be TRBD1 (5 bases). CDR3 length equals 13 residues. Deletions cut 2 bases from V and 6 bases from J, with 8 bases between. The germline V gene has CDR1 KGHSH and CDR2 LQKENI. The CDR3 region has the DNA TGTGCCAGCTCACCAGCAGGGTCTCAGCCCCAGCATTTT. Its translation is CASSPAGSQPQHF.

On this clonotype: This could be a read error, since a much larger clone is one nucleotide away. This chain connects TRBV15 to TRBJ1-4; D is uncertain. Germline V gene lookup returns CDR1 LNHNV and CDR2 YYDKDF (reference sequence). The CDR3 length is 13 residues. Trimming pared 0 bases from V and 11 bases from J, leaving 10 bases between. CDR3 DNA: TGTGCCACCAGCAGAGATGAGGAGGCGAAACTGTTTTTT. Translation: CATSRDEEAKLFF.

This clonotype has just a few counts. The chain employs TRBV27 and TRBJ1-2; the D gene is possibly TRBD1 (5 bases). The CDR3 has 13 residues. The V end was cut by 6 bases, the J end by 4 bases, with 12 bases between. Germline V gene sequence: CDR1 MNHEY, CDR2 SMNVEV (reference sequence). The CDR3 loop reads CASRLGLRYGYTF. DNA for the CDR3: TGTGCCAGCAGATTGGGACTCCGCTATGGCTACACCTTC.

This chain uses TRBV29-1 with TRBJ1-3, with 7 bases that match TRBD1. This CDR3 spans 13 amino acids. Trimming took 5 bases from V and 4 from J; bases not matched to a gene: 5. Germline values: CDR1 SQVTM, CDR2 ANQGSEA. Here the CDR3 DNA reads TGCAGCGTTTTGCCGGGACAGGGAAACACCATATATTTT. It yields the protein CSVLPGQGNTIYF.

The CDR3 DNA sequence: TGTGCCAGCAGCGTCACAAGGGGGACTGAAGCTTTCTTT. Encoded protein: CASSVTRGTEAFF. The genes are TRBV3-1 and TRBJ1-1; D might be TRBD1 (6 bases). The V gene lost 5 bases and the J gene lost 5 bases, with 12 bases spanning the gap. The germline V gene has CDR1 LGHDT and CDR2 YNNKEL (reference sequence). This CDR3 contains 13 residues.

The V call is TRBV29-1, the J call TRBJ2-2, with 9 nucleotides matching TRBD1. CDR1 and CDR2 from the germline V gene are SQVTM and ANQGSEA. The length of the CDR3 is 13 residues. Trimming at V came to 7 bases and at J to 8 bases, leaving 8 bases not matched to a gene. The CDR3 bases are TGCAGCGGGGGACAGGGTGCTTTTGGGGAGCTGTTTTTT. It encodes CSGGQGAFGELFF.

V is TRBV7-9 and J is TRBJ1-2, with a tentative D call TRBD1 (6 bases). V was trimmed by 1 base and J by 8 bases, leaving 14 bases between them. In germline, CDR1 is SEHNR, CDR2 FQNEAQ (reference sequence). The CDR3 runs 14 residues. The CDR3 reads CASSLDGGLQGYTF. In nucleotides, the CDR3 is TGTGCCAGCAGCTTAGATGGGGGGCTACAAGGCTACACCTTC.

The V call is TRBV30, the J call TRBJ2-3; tentatively, D is TRBD1 (5 bases). CDR3 length: 12 residues. Germline loops: CDR1 GTSNPN, CDR2 SVGIG (reference sequence). Between the trimmed V and J ends, which lost 6 bases and 2 bases, there was a span of 9 bases. The CDR3, as DNA: TGTGCCTGCACAGGTCCCACAGATACGCAGTATTTT. It yields the protein CACTGPTDTQYF.

The chain recombines TRBV18 with TRBJ1-1; a weak D match, TRBD1 (5 bases). The CDR3 runs to 16 residues. Germline CDR1 is KGHSH and CDR2 is LQKENI. Deletions cut 3 bases from V and 0 bases from J, with 14 bases between. The CDR3 nucleotides read TGTGCCAGCTCACCTGGGGCGGGACGGCTGAACACTGAAGCTTTCTTT. This translates into CASSPGAGRLNTEAFF.

This clonotype was picked up a small number of times. At one boundary the junction diverges from the germline segment, which might be a read error. This chain uses TRBV3-1 with TRBJ1-2; D gene uncertain. CDR3 length: 14 amino acids. Germline V gives CDR1 LGHDT, CDR2 YNNKEL (reference sequence). DNA for the CDR3: TGTGCCAGCAGCCAAGTGGCAGCTAATTATGGCTACACCTTC. It translates to CASSQVAANYGYTF.

In this sample, this clonotype turned up a few times. CDR3 in DNA: TGTGCCAGCAGCTACGCTGACCAGGGCTATGGCTACACCTTC. Its protein is CASSYADQGYGYTF. This chain links TRBV5-6 with TRBJ1-2; D is perhaps TRBD1 (5 bases). Trimming cost V 3 bases and J 4 bases, with 13 bases left between them. The CDR3 spans 14 residues. The germline CDR1 and CDR2 sequences are SGHDT and YYEEEE.

This chain connects TRBV25-1 to TRBJ1-2, with D hard to call. This CDR3 spans 12 amino acids. Trimming took off 3 bases at V and 5 bases at J, with 7 bases between the two ends. In germline, CDR1 is MGHDK, CDR2 SYGVNS. CDR3 sequence (DNA): TGTGCCAGCAGTGATCCCGTATATGGCTACACCTTC. Encoded protein: CASSDPVYGYTF.

In its sample, this clonotype was seen a few times. The V and J genes are TRBV7-8 and TRBJ1-1, with 8 bases that match TRBD1. This CDR3 spans 18 amino acids. Germline V lookup: CDR1 SGHVS, CDR2 FQNEAQ. J was trimmed by 2 bases and V by 1 base; bases with no gene match: 12. The CDR3 here is CASSLDHRQGPPNTEAFF. CDR3 bases: TGTGCCAGCAGCTTAGATCATAGACAGGGGCCACCCAACACTGAAGCTTTCTTT. The complete variable domain, with remaining parts taken from reference TRBV7-8 and TRBJ1-1, reads GAGVSQSPRYKVAKRGQDVALRCDPISGHVSLFWYQQALGQGPEFLTYFQNEAQLDKSGLPSDRFFAERPEGSVSTLKIQRTQQEDSAVYLCASSLDHRQGPPNTEAFFGQGTRLTVV.

This rearrangement joins TRBV6-1 to TRBJ1-2; D is undetermined. The CDR3 is 13 residues long. The germline V and J ends were trimmed by 2 bases and 8 bases, with 12 bases remaining between them. Germline CDR1 reads MNHNS; CDR2 reads SASEGT. CDR3 region: CASSETARRGYTF. The CDR3 nucleotides read TGTGCCAGCAGTGAAACGGCCCGGAGGGGCTACACCTTC.

The table lists this clonotype with a few counts. The gene calls are TRBV6-5 and TRBJ2-5, with D possibly TRBD1 on 5 matching bases. There are 15 residues in the CDR3. Germline loops: CDR1 MNHEY, CDR2 SVGAGI. V was cut by 4 bases and J by 1 base, with 13 bases left in between. CDR3 coding DNA: TGTGCCAGCAGTTCGCCTAGAAGGGGCCAAGAGACCCAGTACTTC. The encoded protein is CASSSPRRGQETQYF.

This rearrangement joins TRBV2 to TRBJ2-5; 13 bases fit TRBD2. Trimming at V came to 6 bases and at J to 5 bases, leaving 6 bases not matched to a gene. Germline CDR1 and CDR2: SNHLY and FYNNEI. The CDR3 has 15 residues. DNA for the CDR3: TGTGCCAGCAGGATTACTAGCGGGGGGGCGGAGACCCAGTACTTC. It codes for CASRITSGGAETQYF.

V and J are TRBV29-1 and TRBJ2-7, with 7 bases that match TRBD1. The CDR3 runs 12 residues. V trimming: 5 bases; J trimming: 4 bases; junction bases outside the gene matches: 5. Germline CDR1 and CDR2: SQVTM and ANQGSEA. This CDR3 reads CSVSTGVYEQYF. The CDR3 region has the DNA TGCAGCGTTTCCACAGGGGTATACGAGCAGTACTTC.

The chain links TRBV19 to TRBJ1-4; D remains ambiguous. V lost 4 bases and J 0 bases, leaving 6 bases between the germline ends. The CDR3 consists of 14 residues. The germline gives CDR1 LNHDA, CDR2 SQIVND (reference sequence). The CDR3 DNA is TGTGCCAGTAGTAAGGGAGCAACTAATGAAAAACTGTTTTTT. This sequence encodes CASSKGATNEKLFF.

Turning to this clonotype: At one end the junction does not follow the germline gene, possibly because of a read error. The V and J genes are TRBV20-1 and TRBJ1-1, with a tentative D call TRBD1 (5 bases). This CDR3 is built from 15 residues. The germline V gene encodes CDR1 DFQATT and CDR2 SNEGSKA (reference sequence). This CDR3 reads CGARDIKDTYTEAFF. The CDR3 DNA sequence: TGCGGTGCTAGAGATATTAAGGACACATACACTGAAGCTTTCTTT.

This chain uses TRBV7-9 with TRBJ2-7, with 8 bases identical to TRBD1. V lost 5 bases to trimming and J lost 3 bases; unmatched junction nucleotides: 12. CDR1 and CDR2 from the germline V gene are SEHNR and FQNEAQ (reference sequence). There are 16 residues in the CDR3. The CDR3: CASSAGPGTGGYEQYF. The CDR3 region has the DNA TGTGCCAGCAGCGCTGGCCCCGGGACAGGAGGCTACGAGCAGTACTTC.

This sequence joins TRBV18 and TRBJ1-2; D unresolved. The CDR3 extends over 13 amino acids. Trimming pared 2 bases from V and 3 bases from J, leaving 7 bases between. The germline V gene has CDR1 KGHSH and CDR2 LQKENI. The CDR3 here is CASSPAEDYGYTF. The CDR3 region has the DNA TGTGCCAGCTCACCAGCAGAAGACTATGGCTACACCTTC.

The chain couples TRBV7-2 to TRBJ2-1, with TRBD1 matching 9 bases. Germline lookup yields CDR1 SGHTA and CDR2 FQGNSA. V was pared by 3 bases and J by 7 bases, with 10 bases of the junction left unmatched. The CDR3 is 16 residues long. CDR3 nucleotides: TGTGCCAGCAGCTTGAGGGTGGGACAGGGATTGAATGAGCAGTTCTTC. Translating it yields CASSLRVGQGLNEQFF.

This clonotype was seen a few times. The rearrangement joins TRBV19 to TRBJ2-7; D is ambiguous. The V gene lost 7 bases and the J gene lost 0 bases, with 13 bases spanning the gap. The CDR3 sequence is 14 residues long. Germline V lookup: CDR1 LNHDA, CDR2 SQIVND (reference sequence). CDR3 residues: CASTDRLSSYEQYF. CDR3 coding DNA: TGTGCCAGTACGGACCGCCTGAGCTCCTACGAGCAGTACTTC.

The chain recombines TRBV20-1 with TRBJ1-3; D call uncertain. Germline values: CDR1 DFQATT, CDR2 SNEGSKA (reference sequence). The V end lost 2 bases, the J end lost 6 bases, and 11 bases lay between the germline ends. This CDR3 region has 13 residues. Written as DNA, the CDR3 is TGCAGTGCTAGACTGCAAAATTCAAACACCATATATTTT. Amino acid sequence: CSARLQNSNTIYF.

Points on this clonotype: The junction shows a germline mismatch at one end, possibly a read error. V usage is TRBV2 and J usage is TRBJ1-1, with TRBD1 matching over 7 bases. Germline V gene lookup returns CDR1 SNHLY and CDR2 FYNNEI. The CDR3 contains 14 residues. In DNA form, the CDR3 reads TGTGCCAAGGGGGCCGGGGGGCCGGGCACTGAAGCTTCCTTT. Amino acid sequence: CAKGAGGPGTEASF.

The chain recombines TRBV5-1 with TRBJ2-1; TRBD1 matches at 9 bases. V gave up 6 bases and J gave up 8 bases; unmatched junction bases: 9. The length of the CDR3 is 14 residues. The germline gives CDR1 SGHRS, CDR2 YFSETQ. The CDR3 sequence: CASTGGQGLHEQFF. The DNA for the CDR3 is TGCGCCAGCACTGGGGGACAGGGATTGCATGAGCAGTTCTTC.

This chain uses TRBV5-1 with TRBJ1-2, with D possibly TRBD1 on 5 matching bases. The V end was cut by 1 base, the J end by 4 bases, with 11 bases between. Germline V gene sequence: CDR1 SGHRS, CDR2 YFSETQ. This CDR3 has 14 amino acids. CDR3 coding DNA: TGCGCCAGCAGCTTGACAGGAATTGGCTATGGCTACACCTTC. Translating it yields CASSLTGIGYGYTF.